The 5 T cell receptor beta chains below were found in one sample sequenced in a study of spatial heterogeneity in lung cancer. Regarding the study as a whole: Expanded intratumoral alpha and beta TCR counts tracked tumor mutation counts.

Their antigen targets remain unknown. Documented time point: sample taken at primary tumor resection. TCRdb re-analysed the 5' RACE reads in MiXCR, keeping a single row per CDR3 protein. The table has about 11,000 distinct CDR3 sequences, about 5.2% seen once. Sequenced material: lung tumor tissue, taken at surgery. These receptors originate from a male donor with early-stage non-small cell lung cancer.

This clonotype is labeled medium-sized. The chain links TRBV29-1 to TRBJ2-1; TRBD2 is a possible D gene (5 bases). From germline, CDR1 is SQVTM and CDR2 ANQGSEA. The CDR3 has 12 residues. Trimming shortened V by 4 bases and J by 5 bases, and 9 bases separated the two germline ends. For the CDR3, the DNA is TGCAGCGTTGCTAGCAGCCACAATGAGCAGTTCTTC. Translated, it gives CSVASSHNEQFF.

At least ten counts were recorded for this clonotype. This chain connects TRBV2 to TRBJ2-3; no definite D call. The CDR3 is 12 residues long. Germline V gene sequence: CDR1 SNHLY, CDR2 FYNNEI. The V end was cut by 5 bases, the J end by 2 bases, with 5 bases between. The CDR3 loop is CASSQVTDTQYF. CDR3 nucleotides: TGTGCCAGCAGTCAGGTCACAGATACGCAGTATTTT. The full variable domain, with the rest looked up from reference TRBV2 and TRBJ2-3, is EPEVTQTPSHQVTQMGQEVILRCVPISNHLYFYWYRQILGQKVEFLVSFYNNEISEKSEIFDDQFSVERPDGSNFTLKIRSTKLEDSAMYFCASSQVTDTQYFGPGTRLTVL.

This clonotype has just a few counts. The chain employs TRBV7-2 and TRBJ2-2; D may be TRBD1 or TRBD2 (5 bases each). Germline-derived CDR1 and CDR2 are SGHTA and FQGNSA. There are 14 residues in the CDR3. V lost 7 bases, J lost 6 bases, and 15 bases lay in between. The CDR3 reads CASTRPGRPGELFF. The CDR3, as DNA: TGTGCCAGCACTAGGCCGGGACGCCCCGGGGAGCTGTTTTTT.

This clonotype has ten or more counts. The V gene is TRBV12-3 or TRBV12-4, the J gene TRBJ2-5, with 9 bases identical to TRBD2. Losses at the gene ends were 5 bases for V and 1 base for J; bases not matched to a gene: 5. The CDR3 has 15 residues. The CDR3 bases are TGTGCCAGCAGTCCCCTGACTAGCGGCCAAGAGACCCAGTACTTC. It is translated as CASSPLTSGQETQYF.

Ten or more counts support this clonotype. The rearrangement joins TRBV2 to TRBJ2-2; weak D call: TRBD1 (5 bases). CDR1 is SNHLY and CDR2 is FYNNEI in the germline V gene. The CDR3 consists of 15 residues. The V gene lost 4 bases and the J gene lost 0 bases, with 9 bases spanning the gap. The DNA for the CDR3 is TGTGCCAGCAGTGCGCAGGGAACGAACACCGGGGAGCTGTTTTTT. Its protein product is CASSAQGTNTGELFF.